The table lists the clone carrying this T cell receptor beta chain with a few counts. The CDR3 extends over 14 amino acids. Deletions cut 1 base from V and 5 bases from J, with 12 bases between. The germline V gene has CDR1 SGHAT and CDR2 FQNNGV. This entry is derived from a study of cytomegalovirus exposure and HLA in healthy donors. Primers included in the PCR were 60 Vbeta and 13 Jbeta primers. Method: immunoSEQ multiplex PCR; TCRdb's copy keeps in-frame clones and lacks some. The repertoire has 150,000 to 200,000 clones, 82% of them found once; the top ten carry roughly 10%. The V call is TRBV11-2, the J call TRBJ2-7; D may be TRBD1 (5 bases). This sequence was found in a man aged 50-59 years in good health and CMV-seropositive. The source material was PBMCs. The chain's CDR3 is CASSLGAGLDEQYF. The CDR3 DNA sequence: TGTGCCAGCAGCTTAGGGGCAGGGCTGGACGAGCAGTACTTC.